The 2 T cell receptor beta chains below were found in one sample sequenced in a study of blood T cell repertoires in COVID-19. Profiled with immunoSEQ multiplex PCR; TCRdb holds only in-frame clones, not every one. The table has tens of thousands of clones, about 80% seen once. What was sequenced was peripheral blood. The receptors come from a man in his fifties or sixties with COVID-19, enrolled during active disease.

The chain has TRBV5-1 and TRBJ2-1, with 8 bases matching TRBD1. The J segment lost 5 bases and the V segment lost 0 bases, leaving 4 bases of the junction unmatched. The CDR3 has 15 amino acids. CDR1 and CDR2 from the germline V gene are SGHRS and YFSETQ. The CDR3 nucleotides are TGCGCCAGCAGCTTGGACGGGACAGGCCACAATGAGCAGTTCTTC. Residues: CASSLDGTGHNEQFF.

The count of this clone is one. J is TRBJ2-2 and V is TRBV11-2, with 11 bases that match TRBD2. This CDR3 is built from 17 residues. V shed 2 bases, J shed 5 bases, and the junction held 7 bases outside the gene matches. Germline loops: CDR1 SGHAT, CDR2 FQNNGV. The CDR3 here is CASSLLTSGVFTGELFF. The DNA of the CDR3 is TGTGCCAGCAGCTTATTGACTAGCGGGGTTTTTACCGGGGAGCTGTTTTTT.